This T cell receptor beta chain was observed in a study of breast tumors, draining lymph nodes, adjacent tissues. Study-wide results and caveats: Tumors had less TCR diversity than lymph nodes, more than nontumor tissue. Most tumor T cells seemingly derive from lymph node, then expand in tumor. Tumor and nontumor repertoires were significantly more similar in luminal-like than in basal-like breast cancer.

Breast cancer patients provided tissue from their axillary draining lymph nodes. As regards this clonotype: What it recognizes is unknown.

V was trimmed by 7 bases and J by 2 bases, leaving 19 bases between them. The CDR3 covers 17 residues. Per germline, CDR1 SGHRS and CDR2 YFSETQ. TCRdb re-analysed the multiplex PCR reads in MiXCR, keeping a single row per CDR3 protein. Among some 85,000 distinct CDR3 sequences listed, roughly 28% were seen once. This clonotype was sampled from a female donor with breast cancer. Some clones in this sample may be carry-over from other donors' samples. The sequenced sample was axillary lymph node tissue. The rearrangement links TRBV5-1 to TRBJ1-6; D is possibly TRBD1 (5 bases). CDR3 bases: TGCGCCAGCCGCTCAAACAGCGGGGGACCCTATAATTCACCCCTCCACTTT. Its translation: CASRSNSGGPYNSPLHF.